This TCR beta chain was obtained from a study of human T cells and chemical hapten exposure. Points from the study as a whole: Relative to controls, expanded TCRs formed significantly more large CDR3 similarity clusters.

Time point noted: patch test 2, 6 weeks after DPC sensitization. The treatment was: therapeutic diphenylcyclopropenone sensitization with weekly scalp DPC. Blood sampling occurred before each patch-test application. This clonotype was counted many times. Its matching antigen is unknown. The CDR3 is 14 residues long. V was clipped by 4 bases and J by 8 bases, with 17 bases between them. From the RACE reads, TCRdb called clonotypes with MiXCR, one entry per CDR3 protein. The sample shows approximately 350,000 distinct CDR3 sequences, just under 6.5% of them seen only once. The sample in question was whole blood, obtained in connection with sensitization to the hapten diphenylcyclopropenone (DPC). This clonotype was sampled from a young woman with alopecia areata. Some clones in this sample may be carry-over from other donors' samples. V gene TRBV12-3 or TRBV12-4 combines with J gene TRBJ1-1, with D maybe TRBD1 (5 bases). The CDR3 reads CASSSFSRTFEAFF. CDR3 DNA: TGTGCCAGCAGTTCATTTTCAAGGACATTCGAAGCTTTCTTT.